Listed here are 22 T cell receptor beta chains from one sample, sequenced in a study of blood T cells in healthy people across ages. A second 7 to 11 cycle PCR used barcoded and J-beta primers. One entry per CDR3 protein, called by TCRdb with MiXCR from the 5' RACE reads. The table records some 640,000 distinct CDR3 sequences, roughly 50% of them present only once. The sample was blood. Source of these receptors: a woman aged 55 to 70 in good health.

The chain employs TRBV2 and TRBJ2-3; D not resolved. Germline CDR1 reads SNHLY; CDR2 reads FYNNEI. With 2 bases removed from V and 2 bases from J, the gap between germline ends came to 8 bases. The CDR3 totals 14 residues. CDR3 nucleotides: TGTGCCAGCAGTGAAAACGGGCCCACAGATACGCAGTATTTT. Protein: CASSENGPTDTQYF.

Concerning this clonotype: One end of the junction does not line up with germline, which may come from a read error. The chain is built from TRBV14 and TRBJ1-1; D not certain. This CDR3 spans 13 amino acids. CDR1 SGHDN and CDR2 FVKESK come from the germline V gene. The CDR3 spells CASSQGLNAEAFF. CDR3 DNA: TGTGCCAGCAGCCAAGGGCTGAACGCTGAAGCTTTCTTT.

The chain recombines TRBV5-1 with TRBJ2-1; TRBD2 aligns across 11 bases. The CDR3 extends over 15 amino acids. Trimming at V came to 1 base and at J to 9 bases, leaving 6 bases not matched to a gene. CDR1 and CDR2 from the germline V gene are SGHRS and YFSETQ. CDR3 nucleotides: TGCGCCAGCAGCTTGTCTAGCGGGAGGACCAGTGAGCAGTTCTTC. This encodes CASSLSSGRTSEQFF. The whole variable domain, remainder taken from reference TRBV5-1 and TRBJ2-1, is KAGVTQTPRYLIKTRGQQVTLSCSPISGHRSVSWYQQTPGQGLQFLFEYFSETQRNKGNFPGRFSGRQFSNSRSEMNVSTLELGDSALYLCASSLSSGRTSEQFFGPGTRLTVL.

The chain joins TRBV12-3 or TRBV12-4 to TRBJ2-1; tentative D call: TRBD2 (5 bases). CDR3 length: 15 residues. V shed 5 bases and J shed 0 bases, with 11 bases lying between them. CDR3 residues: CASSPRLRSYNEQFF. The CDR3 DNA is TGTGCCAGCAGTCCCCGACTACGCTCCTACAATGAGCAGTTCTTC.

This clonotype was detected ten times or more. The chain combines TRBV5-1 with TRBJ2-7, with TRBD2 matching over 11 bases. CDR1 is SGHRS and CDR2 is YFSETQ in the germline V gene. This CDR3 contains 14 residues. V shed 4 bases and J 6 bases; nucleotides not matched to a gene: 6. This chain's CDR3 is CASSPTSGTREQYF. The DNA of the CDR3 is TGCGCCAGCAGCCCGACTAGCGGGACCCGCGAGCAGTACTTC.

The V gene is TRBV4-3, the J gene TRBJ2-7, with TRBD2 as a possible D gene (7 bases). V lost 4 bases and J lost 0, with 16 bases in between. The CDR3 sequence is 16 residues long. Germline-derived CDR1 and CDR2 are LGHNA and YSLEER. The CDR3 sequence: CASSPDGGGSSYEQYF. DNA for the CDR3: TGCGCCAGCAGCCCCGACGGGGGCGGGAGCTCCTACGAGCAGTACTTC.

The V gene is TRBV13, the J gene TRBJ2-7; D uncertain. CDR1 PRHDT and CDR2 FYEKMQ come from the germline V gene (reference sequence). V was clipped by 1 base and J by 2 bases, with 12 bases between them. The CDR3 extends over 15 amino acids. CDR3 nucleotides: TGTGCCAGCAGCTTAGACGGATTATTACCCTACGAGCAGTACTTC. Its protein is CASSLDGLLPYEQYF.

This clonotype was seen a single time. This chain links TRBV7-2 with TRBJ2-4; 8 nucleotides match TRBD1. Judging by the DNA end, TRBJ2-5 fits better; the J call may be wrong. Germline V CDR1 and CDR2: SGHTA, FQGNSA. The CDR3 runs 16 residues. The CDR3 DNA is TGTGCCAGCAGCCGACCTCAGGGGGCAAGGGGAGAGACCCAGTACTTC. It encodes CASSRPQGARGETQYF.

Concerning this clonotype: A read error may produce the germline difference seen at one junction end. The chain recombines TRBV28 with TRBJ2-2, with TRBD2 identical over 8 bases. This CDR3 contains 17 residues. Germline loops: CDR1 MDHEN, CDR2 SYDVKM. CDR3 in DNA: TGTGCCAGCAGTTTAGCCGGAGCGGGAGCCAGCGCCGGTGAGCTGTTTTTT. This encodes CASSLAGAGASAGELFF.

V is TRBV6-2 or TRBV6-3 and J is TRBJ2-5; D remains ambiguous. Germline CDR1 is MNHEY and CDR2 is SVGEGT. The CDR3 spans 16 residues. V lost 6 bases to trimming and J lost 1 base, with 18 bases between them. CDR3: CASSQGRLGSQETQYF. As DNA, the CDR3 is TGTGCCAGCAGCCAAGGGCGGTTGGGCAGCCAAGAGACCCAGTACTTC.

This clonotype was seen only a few times. The J gene is TRBJ1-5, the V gene TRBV6-1; D is perhaps TRBD1 (5 bases). CDR3 length equals 16 residues. With 0 bases removed from V and 3 bases from J, the gap between germline ends came to 12 bases. Germline assignment: CDR1 MNHNS and CDR2 SASEGT. In DNA form, the CDR3 reads TGTGCCAGCAGTGAAGCGCGCGGCAGGGACAATCAGCCCCAGCATTTT. Protein sequence: CASSEARGRDNQPQHF.

The rearrangement uses TRBV6-6 and TRBJ1-1; TRBD1 aligns across 10 bases. V dropped 5 bases and J dropped 6; count of bases not matched to a gene: 9. Germline CDR1 reads MNHNY; CDR2 reads SVGAGI (reference sequence). The CDR3 has 15 residues. CDR3 bases: TGTGCCAGCAGTCCCGGGACAGGGGTCAGCGCTGAAGCTTTCTTT. Translation: CASSPGTGVSAEAFF.

This chain links TRBV6-6 with TRBJ1-2, with 10 bases that match TRBD1. Looked up from germline, CDR1 is MNHNY and CDR2 is SVGAGI (reference sequence). V gave up 2 bases and J gave up 6 bases; unmatched junction bases: 3. The CDR3 has 14 amino acids. The CDR3 region has the DNA TGTGCCAGCAGTTACGACAGGGGGCTTGATGGCTACACCTTC. Amino acids: CASSYDRGLDGYTF.

The sample holds many counts of this clonotype. This chain connects TRBV15 to TRBJ2-5; D is possibly TRBD1 (5 bases). Trimming pared 1 base from V and 5 bases from J, leaving 17 bases between. CDR3 length equals 16 residues. CDR1 LNHNV and CDR2 YYDKDF come from the germline V gene (reference sequence). The CDR3 here is CATSRGGAGSGETQYF. The DNA for the CDR3 is TGTGCCACCAGCAGAGGTGGCGCAGGGTCTGGGGAGACCCAGTACTTC.

The chain uses TRBV28 and TRBJ2-3; tentative D call: TRBD1 (5 bases). CDR3 length equals 14 residues. Germline CDR1 and CDR2: MDHEN and SYDVKM. V lost 4 bases to trimming and J lost 4 bases, with 12 bases between them. CDR3 residues: CASSSLQGPDTQYF. The CDR3 DNA follows: TGTGCCAGCAGTTCCCTGCAGGGTCCAGATACGCAGTATTTT.

The CDR3 here is CSARDLPLAGMYEQYF. The CDR3 bases are TGCAGTGCTAGAGATCTGCCACTAGCGGGAATGTATGAGCAGTACTTC. The chain couples TRBV20-1 to TRBJ2-5, with TRBD2 identical over 10 bases. This CDR3 spans 16 amino acids. Trimming at V came to 0 bases and at J to 11 bases, leaving 15 bases not matched to a gene. Germline V CDR1 and CDR2: DFQATT, SNEGSKA (reference sequence).

The V gene is TRBV20-1, the J gene TRBJ2-1; the D is unclear. The CDR3 runs to 12 residues. V lost 6 bases, J lost 5 bases, and 11 bases lay in between. Germline V gives CDR1 DFQATT, CDR2 SNEGSKA (reference sequence). CDR3 amino acids: CSAYRSHNEQFF. DNA of the CDR3: TGCAGTGCCTACCGTAGCCACAATGAGCAGTTCTTC.

This CDR3 reads CASSLVVGGAGGYTF. In DNA, the CDR3 is TGTGCCAGCAGCTTAGTTGTTGGCGGGGCGGGGGGCTACACCTTC. The V gene is TRBV7-2, the J gene TRBJ1-2, with D perhaps TRBD1 (5 bases). Per the germline V gene, CDR1 is SGHTA and CDR2 is FQGNSA. The CDR3 covers 15 residues. V was cut by 1 base and J by 8 bases, with 17 bases left in between.

This clonotype was recorded at least ten times. J is TRBJ2-7 and V is TRBV10-3; 7 bases fit TRBD1. V lost 6 bases, J lost 2 bases, and 4 bases stayed unmatched. From germline, CDR1 is ENHRY and CDR2 SYGVKD. This CDR3 spans 13 amino acids. The CDR3 coding sequence is TGTGCCATCAGCCGGGACAGTACCTACGAGCAGTACTTC. Translated, it gives CAISRDSTYEQYF.

This chain connects TRBV11-3 to TRBJ2-3; D may correspond to TRBD1 or TRBD2 (5 bases each). The ends were cut back, 5 bases at V and 4 bases at J, with 13 bases in the middle. Germline V CDR1 and CDR2: SGHNT, YENEEA. This CDR3 has 14 amino acids. This CDR3 reads CASSTRGRADTQYF. In nucleotides, the CDR3 is TGTGCCAGCAGCACCCGGGGACGCGCAGATACGCAGTATTTT.

This clonotype showed up just a few times. This chain joins TRBV7-2 and TRBJ2-3; 12 nucleotides align to TRBD2. The CDR3 length is 15 residues. CDR1 and CDR2 from the germline V gene are SGHTA and FQGNSA. V gave up 4 bases and J gave up 4 bases; unmatched junction bases: 3. The CDR3 region has the DNA TGTGCCAGCAGCTCTAGCGGGAGGGGAGCAGATACGCAGTATTTT. This gives the protein CASSSSGRGADTQYF.

This clonotype was counted at least ten times. This rearrangement joins TRBV20-1 to TRBJ2-7; perhaps TRBD1 as D (5 bases). The CDR3 sequence is 14 residues long. The ends were cut back, 4 bases at V and 5 bases at J, with 18 bases in the middle. Germline CDR1 reads DFQATT; CDR2 reads SNEGSKA (reference sequence). CDR3 bases: TGCAGTGCTAAGGGGCAGGGCTTCTCAAACGAGCAGTACTTC. It codes for CSAKGQGFSNEQYF.